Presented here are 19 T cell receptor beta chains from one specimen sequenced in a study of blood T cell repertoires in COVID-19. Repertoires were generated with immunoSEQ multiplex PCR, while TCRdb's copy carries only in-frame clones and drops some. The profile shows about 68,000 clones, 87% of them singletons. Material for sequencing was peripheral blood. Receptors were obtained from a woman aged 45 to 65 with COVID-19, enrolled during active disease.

The CDR3 sequence: CASKVGRFSNQPQHF. CDR3 bases: TGCGCCAGCAAAGTGGGGCGGTTTAGCAATCAGCCCCAGCATTTT. V is TRBV10-2 and J is TRBJ1-5, with a weak D call TRBD1 (5 bases). The CDR3 is 15 residues long. CDR1 is WSHSY and CDR2 is SAAADI in the germline V gene. Trimming took 7 bases from V and 0 from J, leaving 13 bases between them.

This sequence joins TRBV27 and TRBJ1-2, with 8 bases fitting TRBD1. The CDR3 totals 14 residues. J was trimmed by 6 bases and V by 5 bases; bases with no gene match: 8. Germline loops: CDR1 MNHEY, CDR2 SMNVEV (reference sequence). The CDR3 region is CASSPYDRGNGYTF. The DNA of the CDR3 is TGTGCCAGCAGTCCCTACGACAGGGGAAATGGCTACACCTTC.

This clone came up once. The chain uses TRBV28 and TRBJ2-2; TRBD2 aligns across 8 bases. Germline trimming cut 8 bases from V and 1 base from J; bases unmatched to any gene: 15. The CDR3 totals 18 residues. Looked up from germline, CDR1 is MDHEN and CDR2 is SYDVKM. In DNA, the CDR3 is TGTGCCAGCCAACTTTCCGGGAGGGCCCTTATGAACACCGGGGAGCTGTTTTTT. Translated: CASQLSGRALMNTGELFF.

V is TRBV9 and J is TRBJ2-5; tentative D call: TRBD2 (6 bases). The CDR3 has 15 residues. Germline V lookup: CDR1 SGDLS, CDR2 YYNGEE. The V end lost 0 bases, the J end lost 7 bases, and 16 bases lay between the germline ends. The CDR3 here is CASSVDDSGGGTQYF. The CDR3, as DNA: TGTGCCAGCAGCGTAGATGATAGCGGAGGCGGGACCCAGTACTTC.

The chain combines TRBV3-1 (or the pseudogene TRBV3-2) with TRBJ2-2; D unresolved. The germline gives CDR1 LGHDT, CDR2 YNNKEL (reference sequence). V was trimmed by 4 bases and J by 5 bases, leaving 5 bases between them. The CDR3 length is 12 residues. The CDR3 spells CASSPTTGELFF. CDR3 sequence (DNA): TGTGCCAGCAGCCCGACTACCGGGGAGCTGTTTTTT.

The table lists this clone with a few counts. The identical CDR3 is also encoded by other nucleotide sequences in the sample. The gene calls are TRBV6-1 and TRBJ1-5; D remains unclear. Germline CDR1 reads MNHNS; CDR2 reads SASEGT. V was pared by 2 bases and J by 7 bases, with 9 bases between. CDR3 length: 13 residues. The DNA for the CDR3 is TGTGCCAGCAGTGAACGGGGTAACCAGCCCCAGCATTTT. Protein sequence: CASSERGNQPQHF.

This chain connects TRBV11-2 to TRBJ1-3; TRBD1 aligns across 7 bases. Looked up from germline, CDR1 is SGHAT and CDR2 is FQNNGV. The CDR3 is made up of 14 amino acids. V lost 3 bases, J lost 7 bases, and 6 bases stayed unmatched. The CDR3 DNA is TGTGCCAGCAGCTTGACAGGGAGCCGGAACACCATATATTTT. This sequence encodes CASSLTGSRNTIYF.

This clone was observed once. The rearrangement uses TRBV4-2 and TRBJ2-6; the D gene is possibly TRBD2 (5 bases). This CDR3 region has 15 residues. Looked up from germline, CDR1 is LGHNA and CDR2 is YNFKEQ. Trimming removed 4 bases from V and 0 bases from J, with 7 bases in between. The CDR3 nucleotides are TGTGCCAGCAGCCCTCGGGGCTCTGGGGCCAACGTCCTGACTTTC. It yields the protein CASSPRGSGANVLTF.

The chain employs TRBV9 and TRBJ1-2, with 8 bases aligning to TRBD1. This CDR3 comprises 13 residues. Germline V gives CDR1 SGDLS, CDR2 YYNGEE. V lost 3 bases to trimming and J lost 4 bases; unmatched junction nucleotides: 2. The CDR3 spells CASSAGQAYGYTF. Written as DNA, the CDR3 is TGTGCCAGCAGCGCGGGACAGGCCTATGGCTACACCTTC.

CDR3 amino acids: CASSQDSGTSGYNEQFF. The CDR3 DNA sequence: TGTGCCAGCAGCCAAGATTCGGGGACTAGCGGATACAATGAGCAGTTCTTC. The V call is TRBV3-1 (or the pseudogene TRBV3-2), the J call TRBJ2-1; 11 bases line up with TRBD2. Germline CDR1 reads LGHDT; CDR2 reads YNNKEL (reference sequence). V lost 0 bases to trimming and J lost 4 bases; unmatched junction nucleotides: 5. This CDR3 contains 17 residues.

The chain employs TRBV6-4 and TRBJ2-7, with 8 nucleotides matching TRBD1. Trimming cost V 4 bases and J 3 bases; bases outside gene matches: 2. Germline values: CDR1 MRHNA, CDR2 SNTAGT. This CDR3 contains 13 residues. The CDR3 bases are TGTGCCAGCAGTGCAGGGGGCGGCTACGAGCAGTACTTC. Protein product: CASSAGGGYEQYF.

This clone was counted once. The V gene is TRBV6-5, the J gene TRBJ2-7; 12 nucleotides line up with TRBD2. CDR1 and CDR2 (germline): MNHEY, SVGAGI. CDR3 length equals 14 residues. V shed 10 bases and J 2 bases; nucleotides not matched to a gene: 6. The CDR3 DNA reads TGTGCCACCTCCTCTAGCGGGAGGGCCTACGAGCAGTACTTC. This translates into CATSSSGRAYEQYF.

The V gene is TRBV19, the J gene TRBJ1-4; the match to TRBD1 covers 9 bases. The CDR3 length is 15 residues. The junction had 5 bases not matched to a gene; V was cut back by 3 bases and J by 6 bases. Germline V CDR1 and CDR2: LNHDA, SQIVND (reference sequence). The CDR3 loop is CASSMPGTGYEKLFF. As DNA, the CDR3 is TGTGCCAGTAGTATGCCCGGGACAGGGTATGAAAAACTGTTTTTT.

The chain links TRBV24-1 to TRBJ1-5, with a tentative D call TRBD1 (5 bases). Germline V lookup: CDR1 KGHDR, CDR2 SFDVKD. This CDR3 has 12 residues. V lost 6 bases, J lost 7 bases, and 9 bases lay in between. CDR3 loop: CATSQGGQPQHF. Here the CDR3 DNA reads TGTGCCACCAGTCAGGGCGGCCAGCCCCAGCATTTT.

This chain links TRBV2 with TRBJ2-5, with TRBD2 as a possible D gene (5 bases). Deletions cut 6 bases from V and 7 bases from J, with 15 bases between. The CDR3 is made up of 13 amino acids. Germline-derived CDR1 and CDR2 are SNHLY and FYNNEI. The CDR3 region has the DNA TGTGCCAGCAGGGACGCGGGCCTCCCGACCCAGTACTTC. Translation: CASRDAGLPTQYF.

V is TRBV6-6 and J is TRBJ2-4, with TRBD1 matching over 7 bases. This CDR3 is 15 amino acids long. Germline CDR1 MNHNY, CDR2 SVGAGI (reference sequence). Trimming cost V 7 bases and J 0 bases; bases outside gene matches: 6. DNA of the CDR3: TGTGCCAGCACCCAGACAGGGCTAGCCAAAAACATTCAGTACTTC. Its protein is CASTQTGLAKNIQYF.

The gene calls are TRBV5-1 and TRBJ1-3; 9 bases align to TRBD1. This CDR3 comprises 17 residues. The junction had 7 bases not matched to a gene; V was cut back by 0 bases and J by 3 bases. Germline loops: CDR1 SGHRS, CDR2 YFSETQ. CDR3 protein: CASSLATGQGNGNTIYF. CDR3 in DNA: TGCGCCAGCAGCTTGGCCACGGGACAGGGAAATGGAAACACCATATATTTT.

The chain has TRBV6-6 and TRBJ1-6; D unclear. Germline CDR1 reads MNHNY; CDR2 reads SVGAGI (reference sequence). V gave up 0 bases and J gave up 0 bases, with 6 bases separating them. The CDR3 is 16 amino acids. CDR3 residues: CASSYSKSSYNSPLHF. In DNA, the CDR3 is TGTGCCAGCAGTTACTCGAAGAGCTCCTATAATTCACCCCTCCACTTT.

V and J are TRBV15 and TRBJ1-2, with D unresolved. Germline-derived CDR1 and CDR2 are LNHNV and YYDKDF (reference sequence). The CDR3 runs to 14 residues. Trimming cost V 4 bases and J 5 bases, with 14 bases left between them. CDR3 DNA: TGTGCCACCAGCAACGGCAGGCGGGGTTATGGCTACACCTTC. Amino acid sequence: CATSNGRRGYGYTF.